This TCR beta chain derives from a study of T cell responses to AZD1222 COVID-19 vaccine. Notes on this clone: Its specificity is unknown.

Overall study results and limits: Following two doses of AZD1222, Spike-specific TCR breadth and depth rose.

This CDR3 has 13 amino acids. V lost 5 bases and J lost 8, with 13 bases in between. Repertoires were generated with immunoSEQ multiplex PCR, while TCRdb's copy carries only in-frame clones and drops some. The sample consists of tens of thousands of clones, approximately 89% of them appearing once. This receptor was taken from an adult in good health. The sequences come from peripheral blood, collected on day 0 of MenACWY control vaccination. The V and J genes are TRBV12-3 or TRBV12-4 and TRBJ2-1; D is perhaps TRBD2 (5 bases). The CDR3 loop reads CASSLTAEDEQFF. The CDR3 nucleotides read TGTGCCAGCAGTCTCACAGCGGAGGATGAGCAGTTCTTC.